This T cell receptor beta chain emerged from a study of CD8 T cells in Susac syndrome. RNA in amounts of about 0.5 to 1 ug was reverse transcribed with random hexamers. TCRdb re-analysed the immunoSEQ multiplex PCR reads in MiXCR, keeping a single row per CDR3 protein. The sample yields some 130,000 distinct CDR3 sequences, 85% to 95% seen once. The CDR3 spans 13 residues. V was trimmed by 5 bases and J by 3 bases, leaving 11 bases between them. Germline-derived CDR1 and CDR2 are MDHEN and SYDVKM. Material for sequencing was CD8+ T cells from PBMCs. The receptor's source is a human donor with Susac syndrome. The chain carries TRBV28 and TRBJ2-7, with D possibly TRBD2 on 5 matching bases. As DNA, the CDR3 is TGTGCCAGCAGTCTCGGGGTATTCTACGAGCAGTACTTC. Translated, it gives CASSLGVFYEQYF.